This TCR beta chain was captured in a study of blood T cells in healthy people across ages. RNA extraction gave at least 5.5 micrograms of total RNA per sample. The authors ran a second PCR of about 7 to 12 cycles using a sample-barcoded 5' primer and a J-beta primer mix. Every sample returned 2.5 million or more CDR3-containing paired-end reads. TCRdb processed the 5' RACE reads anew with MiXCR; each CDR3 protein has one entry. The profile shows roughly 1,300,000 distinct CDR3 sequences, approximately 63% of them singletons. Comment on this clonotype: What it recognizes is unknown.

Germline values: CDR1 LGHDT, CDR2 YNNKEL (reference sequence). V gave up 3 bases and J gave up 3 bases, with 18 bases separating them. The CDR3 runs to 16 residues. Study-level points and caveats: Estimated diversity across one million T cells was deemed an underestimate.

The sequence was collected from a man younger than 35 in good health. The V call is TRBV3-1, the J call TRBJ2-7; D perhaps matches TRBD1 (6 bases). The sequenced material came from blood. The CDR3 spells CASSHLQGGQFYEQYF. In DNA form, the CDR3 reads TGTGCCAGCAGCCATTTACAAGGAGGACAGTTCTACGAGCAGTACTTC.